This TCR beta chain came from a study of T cell changes during pregnancy in multiple sclerosis. Clones were sequenced by immunoSEQ multiplex PCR, and TCRdb holds only the in-frame ones, with some missing. The sample lists fewer than 140,000 clones, about 90% occurring once. The CDR3 contains 15 residues. CDR1 is SGHAT, CDR2 FQNNGV, per germline. Trimming pared 4 bases from V and 0 bases from J, leaving 9 bases between. The clonotype originates from a female donor with multiple sclerosis, enrolled in a pregnancy study. V is TRBV11-2 and J is TRBJ2-2; the D is unclear. The sample in question was peripheral blood, obtained before pregnancy. This CDR3 reads CASSSRSANTGELFF. In nucleotides, the CDR3 is TGTGCCAGCAGCTCCCGGAGCGCGAACACCGGGGAGCTGTTTTTT.